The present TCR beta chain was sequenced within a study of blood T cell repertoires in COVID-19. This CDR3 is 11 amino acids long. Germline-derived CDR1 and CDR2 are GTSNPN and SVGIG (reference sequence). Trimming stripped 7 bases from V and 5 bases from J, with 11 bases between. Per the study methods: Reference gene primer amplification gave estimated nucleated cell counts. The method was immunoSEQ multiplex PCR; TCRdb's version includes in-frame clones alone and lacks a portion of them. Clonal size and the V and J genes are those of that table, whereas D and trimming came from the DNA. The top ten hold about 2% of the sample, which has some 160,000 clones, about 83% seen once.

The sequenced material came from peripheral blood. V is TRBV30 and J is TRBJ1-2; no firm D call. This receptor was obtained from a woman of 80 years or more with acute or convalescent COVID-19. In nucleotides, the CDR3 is TGTGCCTCCAAGCCCTTTTATGGCTACACCTTC. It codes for CASKPFYGYTF.